This entry describes one T cell receptor (beta chain). Authors' methods: Reference gene primer amplification gave nucleated cell count estimates. Measured with immunoSEQ multiplex PCR; TCRdb has only the in-frame clones, and not every one. V and J calls and clone size are those listed in that table; D and trimming were worked out from the DNA. The sample records 110,000 to 150,000 clones, roughly 90% being singletons. From germline, CDR1 is SGHTA and CDR2 FQGNSA. The V and J ends lost 1 base and 4 bases respectively, with 10 bases between them. The CDR3 has 14 amino acids. These data are taken from a study of blood T cell repertoires in COVID-19. Whole-study context: Material from acute and convalescent COVID-19 was sourced from the United States, Italy and Spain. The cDNA or gDNA used as material had been derived from T cells, B-cell-depleted T cells, or PBMCs.

This sequence was found in a man in his fifties or sixties with active or convalescent COVID-19. This sequence joins TRBV7-2 and TRBJ1-2, with D hard to call. Input material: peripheral blood. In DNA form, the CDR3 reads TGTGCCAGCAGCTTAGAAACAGCCTCCTATGGCTACACCTTC. It yields the protein CASSLETASYGYTF.